This T cell receptor (beta chain) was obtained from a study of ipilimumab plus nivolumab after autologous stem cell transplantation. Ipilimumab, 1 mg/kg, started 14 to 28 days after autologous transplant. The CDR3 length is 15 residues. V dropped 0 bases and J dropped 8 bases, with 11 bases sitting between them. Germline-derived CDR1 and CDR2 are MNHEY and SVGAGI. Measured with immunoSEQ multiplex PCR; TCRdb has only the in-frame clones, and not every one. The sample lists roughly 16,000 clones, around 81% seen once, with 20% to 25% in the top ten. The receptor was isolated from a male donor with diffuse large B-cell lymphoma. The material was PBMCs, obtained in a trial of ipilimumab plus nivolumab as post-transplant consolidation. The V gene is TRBV6-5, the J gene TRBJ1-6, with no clear D. This CDR3 reads CASSYSRTADSPLHF. The CDR3 nucleotides read TGTGCCAGCAGTTACTCGAGGACGGCCGATTCACCCCTCCACTTT.